This T cell receptor beta chain was documented in a study of multiple sclerosis patients with progressive multifocal leukoencephalopathy. The time point was: roughly 12 months of natalizumab therapy. At 6 months of natalizumab came T1, and at 12 months came T2. Notes on the study in general: At PML onset, no shared TRBV or TRBJ gene usage was seen.

The survey-level immunoSEQ assay was used. Synthetic inline TR CDR3 controls covering all V-J pairings were spiked into each PCR. The table came from immunoSEQ multiplex PCR; TCRdb's copy has only in-frame clones and leaves some out. The sample lists 20,000 to 30,000 clones; 85% to 95% were seen once. CDR1 ENHRY and CDR2 SYGVKD come from the germline V gene. The J segment lost 4 bases and the V segment lost 0 bases, leaving 9 bases of the junction unmatched. The length of the CDR3 is 17 residues. Details on this clone: Its specificity is unknown.

The receptor was isolated from a man aged 25 to 40 with multiple sclerosis. This chain joins TRBV10-3 and TRBJ1-1; 9 nucleotides match TRBD1. Sequenced material: PBMCs, taken from a patient treated with natalizumab. The CDR3 sequence is CAISESGQGGLFTEAFF. The CDR3 nucleotides read TGTGCCATCAGTGAGTCGGGACAGGGCGGGTTGTTCACTGAAGCTTTCTTT.